This T cell receptor (beta chain) was recorded in a study of radiation and T cells in renal cell carcinoma. Study findings and constraints: Without pretreatment biopsies, baseline tumor clonotype presence was undetermined.

Details on this clone: The antigen remains undetermined.

TCRdb's table, derived via immunoSEQ multiplex PCR, lists solely in-frame clones and lacks some. The sample contains about 26,000 clones, over 75% of which appear only once. Time point of the sample: blood 2 weeks post-SBRT. Treatment given: 15 Gy SBRT to primary tumor, nephrectomy 4 weeks later. The patient's renal cell carcinoma had clear cell pathology. Germline V CDR1 and CDR2: ENHRY, SYGVKD. Trimming at V came to 6 bases and at J to 5 bases, leaving 12 bases not matched to a gene. The CDR3 consists of 16 residues. The starting material was blood, obtained from a patient whose treatment included radiotherapy and nephrectomy. V is TRBV10-3 and J is TRBJ2-3, with 9 bases lining up with TRBD1. The source is a man in his sixties with renal cell carcinoma. The CDR3 spells CAIRPTTGGEVDTQYF. CDR3 bases: TGTGCCATCAGACCCACGACAGGGGGGGAGGTAGATACGCAGTATTTT.